Following are 4 T cell receptor beta chains from one sample sequenced in a study of PD-1 blockade in classical Hodgkin lymphoma. Time point: cycle 4 day 1 (C4D1), after five to seven weeks of nivolumab. The patients all showed relapse after autologous stem cell transplantation, while their brentuximab vedotin exposure varied. Sequencing was performed with immunoSEQ multiplex PCR; in TCRdb, only in-frame clones are kept and a portion is missing. The sample records about 33,000 clones, under 75% being singletons. The material sequenced was peripheral blood mononuclear cells (PBMCs), taken before the fourth cycle of nivolumab. The receptors originated from a human donor with classical Hodgkin lymphoma.

The chain couples TRBV28 to TRBJ1-3; D is unclear. The CDR3 is 18 amino acids. V lost 3 bases to trimming and J lost 2 bases, with 20 bases between them. Germline-derived CDR1 and CDR2 are MDHEN and SYDVKM. The DNA for the CDR3 is TGTGCCAGCAGTTTTATCGGTGCGTGGGAGGCAACTGGAAACACCATATATTTT. Amino acid sequence: CASSFIGAWEATGNTIYF.

The chain employs TRBV6-5 and TRBJ2-7, with a tentative D call TRBD2 (6 bases). Trimming stripped 2 bases from V and 0 bases from J, with 11 bases between. Germline V gene sequence: CDR1 MNHEY, CDR2 SVGAGI. This CDR3 spans 15 amino acids. CDR3 DNA: TGTGCCAGCAGTTACGGGGCTAGCGACTCCTACGAGCAGTACTTC. Its protein is CASSYGASDSYEQYF.

A word on this clone: One end of the junction fails to match germline, which may point to a read error. The V gene is TRBV5-6, the J gene TRBJ1-2, with D possibly matching TRBD1 (5 bases). Germline V CDR1 and CDR2: SGHDT, YYEEEE. The CDR3 loop spans 15 amino acids. CDR3 region: CASSLGTLKGYGYTF. The CDR3 nucleotides are TGTGCCAGCAGCTTGGGGACATTAAAGGGCTATGGGTACACCTTC.

The genes are TRBV15 and TRBJ1-1; tentative D call: TRBD1 (5 bases). CDR1 LNHNV and CDR2 YYDKDF come from the germline V gene (reference sequence). CDR3 length: 15 residues. Trimming took off 1 base at V and 1 base at J, with 10 bases between the two ends. This chain's CDR3 is CATSRGRAGNTEAFF. The CDR3 nucleotides read TGTGCCACCAGCAGAGGCAGGGCCGGGAACACTGAAGCTTTCTTT.